A selection of T cell receptor beta chains follows, all from one sample in a study of sequential checkpoint blockade in melanoma. Measured with immunoSEQ multiplex PCR; TCRdb has only the in-frame clones, and not every one. The data hold roughly 9,200 clones, with more than 20% observed a single time. The specimen was tumor tissue (inferred from file names), collected from a patient given nivolumab and ipilimumab in sequence. The source is a human donor with melanoma. Each CDR3 is given with its conserved first and last residue.

j_call: TRBJ1-6; v_call: TRBV28; cdr3_aa: CASSRYGGQNSPLHF
j_call: TRBJ2-5; v_call: TRBV6-8; cdr3_aa: CASSDPGQVRQETQYF
j_call: TRBJ1-1; v_call: TRBV29-1; cdr3_aa: CSVTSGANQAFF
j_call: TRBJ2-3; v_call: TRBV7-6; cdr3_aa: CASSQELSTDTQYF
j_call: TRBJ2-5; v_call: TRBV14; cdr3_aa: CASSLFLDREGETQYF
j_call: TRBJ1-1; v_call: TRBV6-8; cdr3_aa: CAGDGTGGRTEAFF
j_call: TRBJ2-6; v_call: TRBV30; cdr3_aa: CAWRGRRFSGANVLTF
j_call: TRBJ1-1; v_call: TRBV30; cdr3_aa: CAWRKTGVNTEAFF
j_call: TRBJ2-1; v_call: TRBV6-8; cdr3_aa: CATHGAGGYNEQFF
j_call: TRBJ1-1; v_call: TRBV6-1; cdr3_aa: CASSEAGGTEAFF
j_call: TRBJ2-3; v_call: TRBV1; cdr3_aa: CASSQDQFRVEGNTDTQYF
j_call: TRBJ1-3; v_call: TRBV5-1; cdr3_aa: CASSSAGDSGNTIYF
j_call: TRBJ2-1; v_call: TRBV11-3; cdr3_aa: CASSLAFASGSYEQFF
j_call: TRBJ2-7; v_call: TRBV7-5; cdr3_aa: CASSFSPEWGHEQYF
j_call: TRBJ1-5; v_call: TRBV19; cdr3_aa: CASSIAGGSGGQPQHF
j_call: TRBJ1-2; v_call: TRBV11-3; cdr3_aa: CASSLGVRRDYGYTF
j_call: TRBJ1-1; v_call: TRBV28; cdr3_aa: CASSFLGTGDTEAFF
j_call: TRBJ1-1; v_call: TRBV19; cdr3_aa: CASSIQGLTTMMNTEAFF
j_call: TRBJ1-1; v_call: TRBV11-3; cdr3_aa: CASSPQGAPMNTEAFF
j_call: TRBJ2-2; v_call: TRBV29-1; cdr3_aa: CSVERWPGGEGELFF
j_call: TRBJ2-2; v_call: TRBV11-3; cdr3_aa: CASSLGPGQGATGELFF
j_call: TRBJ2-3; v_call: TRBV5-1; cdr3_aa: CASSFGARPLDTQYF
j_call: TRBJ1-5; v_call: TRBV6-8; cdr3_aa: CASRPRQGYQPQHF
j_call: TRBJ1-1; v_call: TRBV9; cdr3_aa: CASSVDGGMNTEAFF
j_call: TRBJ1-6; v_call: TRBV6-7; cdr3_aa: CASSEGQGELPLHF
j_call: TRBJ1-4; v_call: TRBV11-3; cdr3_aa: CASSFDRVGEKLFF
j_call: TRBJ2-7; v_call: TRBV11-3; cdr3_aa: CASSLRPGDTTYEQYF
j_call: TRBJ1-4; v_call: TRBV11-3; cdr3_aa: CASSLQSEGGREKLFF
j_call: TRBJ2-7; v_call: TRBV12-5; cdr3_aa: CASAGGSYEQYF
j_call: TRBJ1-1; v_call: TRBV19; cdr3_aa: CASSMDGFFYTEAFF
j_call: TRBJ2-2; v_call: TRBV15; cdr3_aa: CATSGTVNTGELFF